This TCR beta chain was captured in a study of blood T cell repertoires in COVID-19. Study in general: Two negative PCRs, clearance, or symptom resolution had been documented for recovered Cohort 3 donors. The cDNA or gDNA used as material had been derived from T cells, B-cell-depleted T cells, or PBMCs. Material from acute and convalescent COVID-19 was sourced from the United States, Italy and Spain.

Assay: immunoSEQ multiplex PCR; the TCRdb copy retains only in-frame clones and omits some. The profile covers about 230,000 clones, with less than 90% appearing a single time and approximately 3% taken by the ten largest. All enrollees were roughly 18 to 90 years old and from approximately 24 US areas. CDR1 is KGHSH and CDR2 is LQKENI in the germline V gene. The CDR3 covers 14 residues. Trimming removed 3 bases at V and 4 bases at J, with 10 bases between. On this clone: This sample includes further DNA sequences coding for the same CDR3.

Sequencing was performed on PBMCs or T cells enriched from blood (not recorded which). The TCR was taken from a woman in her 50s in a cohort exposed to, infected with or recovered from COVID-19 (not recorded which). V is TRBV18 and J is TRBJ1-5; no clear D. CDR3 sequence (DNA): TGTGCCAGCTCACCGGACTCACCAAATCAGCCCCAGCATTTT. This sequence encodes CASSPDSPNQPQHF.